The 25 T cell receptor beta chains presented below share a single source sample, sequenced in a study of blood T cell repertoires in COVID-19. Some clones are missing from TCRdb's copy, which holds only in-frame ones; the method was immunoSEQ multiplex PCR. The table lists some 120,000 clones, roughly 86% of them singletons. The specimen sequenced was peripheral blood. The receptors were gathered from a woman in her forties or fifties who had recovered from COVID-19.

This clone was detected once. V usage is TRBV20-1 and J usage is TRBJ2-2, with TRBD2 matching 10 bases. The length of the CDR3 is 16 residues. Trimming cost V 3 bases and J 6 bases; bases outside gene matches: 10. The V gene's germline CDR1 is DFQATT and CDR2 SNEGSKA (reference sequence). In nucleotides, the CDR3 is TGCAGTGCTAGTCTTCAGCGGGGGGGTCTTCCCGGGGAGCTGTTTTTT. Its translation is CSASLQRGGLPGELFF.

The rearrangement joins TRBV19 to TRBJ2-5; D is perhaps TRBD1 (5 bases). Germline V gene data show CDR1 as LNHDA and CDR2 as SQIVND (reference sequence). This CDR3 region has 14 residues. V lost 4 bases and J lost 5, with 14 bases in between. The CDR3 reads CASSTGPFRETQYF. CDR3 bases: TGTGCCAGTAGTACAGGGCCTTTTCGGGAGACCCAGTACTTC.

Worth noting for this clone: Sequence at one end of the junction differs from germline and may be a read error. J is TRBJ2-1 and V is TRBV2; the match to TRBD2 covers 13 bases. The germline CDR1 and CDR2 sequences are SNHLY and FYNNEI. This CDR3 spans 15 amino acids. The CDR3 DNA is TGTGCCAGCAGTGCCGTCCCTGGACTAGCGGGGGACGGGCTCTTC. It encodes CASSAVPGLAGDGLF.

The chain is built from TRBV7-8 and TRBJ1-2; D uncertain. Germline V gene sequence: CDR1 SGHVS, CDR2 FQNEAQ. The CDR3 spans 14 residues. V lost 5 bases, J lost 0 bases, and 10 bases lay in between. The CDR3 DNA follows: TGTGCCAGCAGCCCCGGGAGGACTAACTATGGCTACACCTTC. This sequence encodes CASSPGRTNYGYTF.

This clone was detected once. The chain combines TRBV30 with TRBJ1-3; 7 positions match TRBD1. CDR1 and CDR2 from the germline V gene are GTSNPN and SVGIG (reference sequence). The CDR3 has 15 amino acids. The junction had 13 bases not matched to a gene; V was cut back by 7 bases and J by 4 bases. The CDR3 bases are TGTGCCTCACAACAGGGGACGTCTACGGGAAACACCATATATTTT. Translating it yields CASQQGTSTGNTIYF.

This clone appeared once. The CDR3 region has the DNA TGTGCCAGCAGTTATACAGATAATCAGCCCCAGCATTTT. Translating it yields CASSYTDNQPQHF. V usage is TRBV6-6 and J usage is TRBJ1-5, with D uncertain. The V end lost 3 bases, the J end lost 4 bases, and 7 bases lay between the germline ends. This CDR3 is 13 amino acids long. Germline V lookup: CDR1 MNHNY, CDR2 SVGAGI (reference sequence).

The CDR3 region is CASSRTDTGELFF. Here the CDR3 DNA reads TGTGCCAGCAGCCGGACTGACACCGGGGAGCTGTTTTTT. J is TRBJ2-2 and V is TRBV6-2 or TRBV6-3, with D tentatively TRBD2 (5 bases). This CDR3 has 13 amino acids. Trimming pared 6 bases from V and 3 bases from J, leaving 8 bases between. Looked up from germline, CDR1 is MNHEY and CDR2 is SVGEGT.

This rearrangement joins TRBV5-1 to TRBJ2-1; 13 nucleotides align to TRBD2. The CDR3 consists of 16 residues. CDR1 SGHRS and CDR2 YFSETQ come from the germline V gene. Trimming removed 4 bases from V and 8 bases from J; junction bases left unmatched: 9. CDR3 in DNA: TGCGCCAGCAGCCTGGGAACTAGCGGGGGGGCCGATGAGCAGTTCTTC. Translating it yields CASSLGTSGGADEQFF.

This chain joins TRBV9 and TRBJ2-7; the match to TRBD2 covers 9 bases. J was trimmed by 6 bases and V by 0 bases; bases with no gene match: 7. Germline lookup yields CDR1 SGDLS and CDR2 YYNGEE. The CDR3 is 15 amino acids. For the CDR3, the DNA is TGTGCCAGCAGCGTAGGCAGTAGCGGGAGAACCGAGCAGTACTTC. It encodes CASSVGSSGRTEQYF.

The CDR3 DNA reads TGCGCCAGCAGCTTGGATAGCGGGGGGGTGATAGATACGCAGTATTTT. Translated: CASSLDSGGVIDTQYF. The rearrangement links TRBV5-1 to TRBJ2-3, with 11 bases fitting TRBD2. The CDR3 length is 16 residues. CDR1 and CDR2 from the germline V gene are SGHRS and YFSETQ. Unmatched junction bases numbered 5, after V lost 0 bases and J lost 5 bases.

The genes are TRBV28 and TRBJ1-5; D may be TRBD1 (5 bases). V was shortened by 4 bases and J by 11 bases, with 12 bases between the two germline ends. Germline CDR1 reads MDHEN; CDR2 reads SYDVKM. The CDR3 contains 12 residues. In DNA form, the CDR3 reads TGTGCCAGCAGTTCAGGGCTCAAAGCCCAGCATTTT. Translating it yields CASSSGLKAQHF.

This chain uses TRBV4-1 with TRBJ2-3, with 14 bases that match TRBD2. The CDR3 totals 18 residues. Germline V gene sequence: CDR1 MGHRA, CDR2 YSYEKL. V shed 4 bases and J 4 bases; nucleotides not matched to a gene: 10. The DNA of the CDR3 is TGCGCCAGCAGCCGAGGGACTAGCGGGAGCGGGAAGGCAGATACGCAGTATTTT. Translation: CASSRGTSGSGKADTQYF.

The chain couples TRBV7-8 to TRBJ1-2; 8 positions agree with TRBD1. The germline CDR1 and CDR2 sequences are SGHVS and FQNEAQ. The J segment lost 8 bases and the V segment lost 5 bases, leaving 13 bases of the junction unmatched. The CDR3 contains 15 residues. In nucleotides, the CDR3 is TGTGCCAGCAGCGCTGGACAGGGTAGGACAGGCGGCTACACCTTC. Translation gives CASSAGQGRTGGYTF.

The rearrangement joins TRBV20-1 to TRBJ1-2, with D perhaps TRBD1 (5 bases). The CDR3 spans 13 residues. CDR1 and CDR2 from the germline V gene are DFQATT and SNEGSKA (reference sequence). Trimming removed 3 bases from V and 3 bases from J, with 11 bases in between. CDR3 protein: CSASRTNHYGYTF. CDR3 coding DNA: TGCAGTGCTAGTAGGACAAATCACTATGGCTACACCTTC.

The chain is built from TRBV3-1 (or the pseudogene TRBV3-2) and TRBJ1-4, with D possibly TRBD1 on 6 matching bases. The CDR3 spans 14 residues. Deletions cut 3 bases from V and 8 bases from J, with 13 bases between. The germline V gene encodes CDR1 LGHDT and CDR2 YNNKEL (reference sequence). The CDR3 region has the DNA TGTGCCAGCAGCCATACAGGGTTAGGGGAAAAACTGTTTTTT. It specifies CASSHTGLGEKLFF.

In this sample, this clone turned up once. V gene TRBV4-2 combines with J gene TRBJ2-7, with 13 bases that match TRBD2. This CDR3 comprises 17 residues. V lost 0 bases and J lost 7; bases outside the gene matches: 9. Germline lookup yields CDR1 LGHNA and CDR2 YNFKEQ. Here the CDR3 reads CASSQELAGGPGREQYF. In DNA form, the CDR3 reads TGTGCCAGCAGCCAAGAACTAGCGGGAGGGCCGGGTAGGGAGCAGTACTTC.

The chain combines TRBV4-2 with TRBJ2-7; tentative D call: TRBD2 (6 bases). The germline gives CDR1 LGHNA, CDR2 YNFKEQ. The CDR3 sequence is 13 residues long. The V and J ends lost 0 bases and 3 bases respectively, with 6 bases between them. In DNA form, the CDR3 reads TGTGCCAGCAGCCAAGACGGGAGCTACGAGCAGTACTTC. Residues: CASSQDGSYEQYF.

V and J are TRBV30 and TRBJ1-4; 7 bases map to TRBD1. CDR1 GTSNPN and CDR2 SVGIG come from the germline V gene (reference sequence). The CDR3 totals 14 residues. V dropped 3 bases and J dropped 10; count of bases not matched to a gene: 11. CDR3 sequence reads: CAWRQGGLLGKLFF. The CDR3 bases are TGTGCCTGGAGGCAGGGGGGTCTTCTTGGAAAACTGTTTTTT.

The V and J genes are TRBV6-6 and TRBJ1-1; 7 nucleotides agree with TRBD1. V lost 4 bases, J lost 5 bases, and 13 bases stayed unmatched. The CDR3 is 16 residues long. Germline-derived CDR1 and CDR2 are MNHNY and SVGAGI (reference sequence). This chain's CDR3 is CASSSGNRGGGTEAFF. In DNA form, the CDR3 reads TGTGCCAGCAGTTCAGGAAACAGGGGTGGTGGAACTGAAGCTTTCTTT.

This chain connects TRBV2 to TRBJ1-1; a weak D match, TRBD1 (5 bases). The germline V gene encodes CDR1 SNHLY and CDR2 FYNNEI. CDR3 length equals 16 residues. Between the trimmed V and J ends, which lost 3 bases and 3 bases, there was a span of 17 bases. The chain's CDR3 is CASSDMRGGGDTEAFF. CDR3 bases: TGTGCCAGCAGTGATATGAGGGGAGGAGGGGACACTGAAGCTTTCTTT.

This chain's CDR3 is CASSQRTAGQGNYGYTF. CDR3 DNA: TGTGCCAGCAGCCAAAGGACCGCGGGACAGGGCAACTATGGCTACACCTTC. This chain joins TRBV4-2 and TRBJ1-2; 9 bases are a match to TRBD1. J gave up 2 bases and V 2 bases, and 9 bases lay outside the gene matches. Per the germline V gene, CDR1 is LGHNA and CDR2 is YNFKEQ. This CDR3 contains 17 residues.

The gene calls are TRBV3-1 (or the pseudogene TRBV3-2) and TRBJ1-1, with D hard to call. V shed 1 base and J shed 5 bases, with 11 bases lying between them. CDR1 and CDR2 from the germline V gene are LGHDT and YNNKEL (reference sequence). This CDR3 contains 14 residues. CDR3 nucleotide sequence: TGTGCCAGCAGCCAAGTTGTCGGCGGGACTGAAGCTTTCTTT. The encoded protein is CASSQVVGGTEAFF.

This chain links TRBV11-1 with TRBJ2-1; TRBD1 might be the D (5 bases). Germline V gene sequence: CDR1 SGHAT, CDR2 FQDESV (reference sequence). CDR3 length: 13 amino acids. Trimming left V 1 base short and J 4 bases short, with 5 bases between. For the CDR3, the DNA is TGTGCCAGCAGCTTAGGACAGTACAATGAGCAGTTCTTC. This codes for CASSLGQYNEQFF.

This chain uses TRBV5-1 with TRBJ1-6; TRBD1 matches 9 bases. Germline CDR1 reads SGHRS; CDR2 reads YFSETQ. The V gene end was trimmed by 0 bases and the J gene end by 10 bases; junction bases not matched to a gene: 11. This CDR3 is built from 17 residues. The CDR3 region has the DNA TGCGCCAGCAGCTTGGGTCCCACGGGACAGGGCGAATCACCCCTCCACTTT. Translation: CASSLGPTGQGESPLHF.

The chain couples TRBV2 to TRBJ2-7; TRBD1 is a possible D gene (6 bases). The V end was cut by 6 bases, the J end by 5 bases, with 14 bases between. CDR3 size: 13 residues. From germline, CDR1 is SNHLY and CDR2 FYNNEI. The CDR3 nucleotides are TGTGCCAGCAGCCTACAGGGTAGGCACGAGCAGTACTTC. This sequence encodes CASSLQGRHEQYF. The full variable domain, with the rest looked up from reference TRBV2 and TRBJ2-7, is EPEVTQTPSHQVTQMGQEVILRCVPISNHLYFYWYRQILGQKVEFLVSFYNNEISEKSEIFDDQFSVERPDGSNFTLKIRSTKLEDSAMYFCASSLQGRHEQYFGPGTRLTVT.